This entry is about one T cell receptor (beta chain). Its cognate antigen is unknown. This entry belongs to a study of CD8 T cells in Susac syndrome. Study-level results: The study acknowledged a relatively small number of individuals in its TCR sequencing and HLA analysis.

Sequencing of TCR beta, carried out with a high-throughput approach, was applied to CD8+ and CD4+ T cells from the blood. V dropped 5 bases and J dropped 0 bases, with 11 bases sitting between them. Looked up from germline, CDR1 is MRHNA and CDR2 is SNTAGT. The CDR3 extends over 15 amino acids. Random hexamers primed reverse transcription of about 0.5 to 1 ug RNA. TCRdb re-called the immunoSEQ multiplex PCR reads through MiXCR, storing one row per CDR3 protein. The sample includes around 80,000 distinct CDR3 sequences, around 94% of them seen just once. Material: CD8+ T cells from PBMCs. This receptor was identified in a human donor in good health. The chain carries TRBV6-4 and TRBJ2-1, with D perhaps matching TRBD2 (5 bases). The CDR3 nucleotides read TGTGCCAGCAGTTCTAGCTGGAGCTCCTACAATGAGCAGTTCTTC. This translates into CASSSSWSSYNEQFF.